The 16 T cell receptor beta chains below all came from one sample that was sequenced in a study of shared clonotypes between healthy human individuals. Naive CD8 cells lacked CD45RO, underwent positive selection for CCR7 and left out terminally differentiated effector memory CD45RA+ cells. The method was immunoSEQ multiplex PCR; TCRdb's version includes in-frame clones alone and lacks a portion of them. The sample contains about 680,000 clones, about 90% of which appear only once. The sample consisted of naive CD8+ T cells sorted from blood. Receptors originate from a man in his thirties or forties in good health.

The V gene is TRBV9, the J gene TRBJ2-3, with D perhaps TRBD2 (6 bases). Germline V gene sequence: CDR1 SGDLS, CDR2 YYNGEE. The CDR3 spans 15 residues. V lost 4 bases and J 4 bases, leaving 16 bases between the germline ends. The CDR3 region is CASSQWGVGADTQYF. The DNA of the CDR3 is TGTGCCAGCAGCCAGTGGGGGGTTGGCGCAGATACGCAGTATTTT.

The chain links TRBV27 to TRBJ1-5; D possibly corresponds to TRBD1 (5 bases). The germline CDR1 and CDR2 sequences are MNHEY and SMNVEV (reference sequence). The CDR3 extends over 14 amino acids. The germline V and J ends were trimmed by 6 bases and 2 bases, with 11 bases remaining between them. CDR3 nucleotides: TGTGCCAGCAGGGGGGTGGGGGGCAATCAGCCCCAGCATTTT. Translation gives CASRGVGGNQPQHF.

The V call is TRBV27, the J call TRBJ1-1, with 11 bases matching TRBD1. Germline V gene sequence: CDR1 MNHEY, CDR2 SMNVEV (reference sequence). V was clipped by 8 bases and J by 11 bases; unmatched bases: 4. The CDR3 is 11 residues long. This chain's CDR3 is CASRDRGMAFF. CDR3 in DNA: TGTGCCAGCCGGGACAGGGGGATGGCTTTCTTT.

V gene TRBV27 combines with J gene TRBJ2-3; 10 nucleotides line up with TRBD1. V lost 3 bases, J lost 4 bases, and 7 bases stayed unmatched. CDR3 size: 16 residues. Germline CDR1 reads MNHEY; CDR2 reads SMNVEV (reference sequence). Here the CDR3 DNA reads TGTGCCAGCAGTTTGACAGGGGGCCTGGGGGCAGATACGCAGTATTTT. This encodes CASSLTGGLGADTQYF.

The rearrangement joins TRBV6-1 to TRBJ2-7, with D possibly matching TRBD1 (5 bases). Germline V gene data show CDR1 as MNHNS and CDR2 as SASEGT. V lost 8 bases, J lost 4 bases, and 15 bases lay in between. This CDR3 comprises 13 residues. The DNA of the CDR3 is TGTGCCAGCGGCGCAGGGTGGTTGTACGAGCAGTACTTC. Its protein product is CASGAGWLYEQYF.

V usage is TRBV10-1 and J usage is TRBJ2-7; possibly TRBD2 for D (6 bases). V gave up 3 bases and J gave up 6 bases, with 15 bases separating them. CDR1 and CDR2 from the germline V gene are WNHNN and SYGVQD (reference sequence). The CDR3 is 14 amino acids. The CDR3 nucleotides read TGCGCCAGCAGTGATGCGGGATTACCGTCCGAGCAGTACTTC. Its translation: CASSDAGLPSEQYF.

This clone was recorded once. The gene calls are TRBV7-2 and TRBJ2-7; weak D call: TRBD1 (6 bases). The germline V gene has CDR1 SGHTA and CDR2 FQGNSA. With 5 bases removed from V and 6 bases from J, the gap between germline ends came to 11 bases. The CDR3 runs to 12 residues. This CDR3 reads CASSATGLEQYF. CDR3 nucleotides: TGTGCCAGCAGCGCGACAGGTCTCGAGCAGTACTTC.

The sample holds a few counts of this clone. V usage is TRBV27 and J usage is TRBJ1-1; D ambiguous. Germline V gives CDR1 MNHEY, CDR2 SMNVEV (reference sequence). The CDR3 sequence is 12 residues long. The ends were cut back, 5 bases at V and 8 bases at J, with 12 bases in the middle. The CDR3 protein is CASSELEGEAFF. For the CDR3, the DNA is TGTGCCAGCAGTGAACTCGAGGGAGAAGCTTTCTTT.

This clone appeared a few times. Other DNA sequences in this sample translate to the same CDR3. The V and J genes are TRBV27 and TRBJ2-7, with D maybe TRBD2 (5 bases). This CDR3 has 11 residues. Trimming removed 3 bases at V and 5 bases at J, with 5 bases between. Germline V gene lookup returns CDR1 MNHEY and CDR2 SMNVEV (reference sequence). The CDR3 nucleotides read TGTGCCAGCAGTTTCGGGGACGAGCAGTACTTC. Encoded protein: CASSFGDEQYF.

The chain joins TRBV7-3 to TRBJ1-5; possible D gene TRBD1, 6 bases. The germline V and J ends were trimmed by 2 bases and 5 bases, with 7 bases remaining between them. This CDR3 comprises 13 residues. Germline-derived CDR1 and CDR2 are SGHTA and FQGTGA. As DNA, the CDR3 is TGTGCCAGCAGCTTAGACAGGTATCAGCCCCAGCATTTT. Protein: CASSLDRYQPQHF.

This clone was counted a single time. The same CDR3 is also encoded by other DNA sequences in this sample. The chain is built from TRBV27 and TRBJ1-2; D may be TRBD1 (5 bases). V was shortened by 2 bases and J by 4 bases, with 8 bases between the two germline ends. From germline, CDR1 is MNHEY and CDR2 SMNVEV (reference sequence). This CDR3 is 13 amino acids long. This CDR3 reads CASSLRQGYGYTF. The CDR3, as DNA: TGTGCCAGCAGTTTAAGGCAGGGCTATGGCTACACCTTC.

CDR3 sequence reads: CASSQEGTRDQPQHF. CDR3 nucleotides: TGCGCCAGCAGCCAAGAGGGGACCAGGGATCAGCCCCAGCATTTT. The J gene is TRBJ1-5, the V gene TRBV4-1; weak D call: TRBD1 (5 bases). CDR1 and CDR2 (germline): MGHRA, YSYEKL. Trimming took 0 bases from V and 5 from J, leaving 11 bases between them. There are 15 residues in the CDR3.

The chain joins TRBV20-1 to TRBJ2-7; D might be TRBD1 or TRBD2, each matching 5 bases. V was cut by 7 bases and J by 3 bases, with 10 bases left in between. The CDR3 extends over 11 amino acids. Germline V gives CDR1 DFQATT, CDR2 SNEGSKA (reference sequence). The DNA of the CDR3 is TGCAGTGTATGGGACGGCTACGAGCAGTACTTC. Translation: CSVWDGYEQYF.

The J gene is TRBJ2-7, the V gene TRBV27; 7 bases line up with TRBD1. This CDR3 spans 13 amino acids. Per germline, CDR1 MNHEY and CDR2 SMNVEV (reference sequence). J was trimmed by 3 bases and V by 5 bases; bases with no gene match: 4. CDR3 nucleotide sequence: TGTGCCAGCAGTGTCCGGGACAGCTACGAGCAGTACTTC. It translates to CASSVRDSYEQYF.

This chain joins TRBV28 and TRBJ2-7; 9 positions match TRBD2. Germline V gene data show CDR1 as MDHEN and CDR2 as SYDVKM. V trimming: 3 bases; J trimming: 0 bases; junction bases outside the gene matches: 6. This CDR3 has 16 amino acids. The CDR3 loop is CASSFRLAGNSYEQYF. The CDR3, as DNA: TGTGCCAGCAGTTTCAGGCTAGCGGGAAACTCCTACGAGCAGTACTTC. Together with reference TRBV28 and TRBJ2-7, the CDR3 gives the full variable domain: DVKVTQSSRYLVKRTGEKVFLECVQDMDHENMFWYRQDPGLGLRLIYFSYDVKMKEKGDIPEGYSVSREKKERFSLILESASTNQTSMYLCASSFRLAGNSYEQYFGPGTRLTVT.

The V gene is TRBV27, the J gene TRBJ2-7; 9 bases fit TRBD1. Germline loops: CDR1 MNHEY, CDR2 SMNVEV (reference sequence). Trimming took 6 bases from V and 4 from J; bases not matched to a gene: 16. The length of the CDR3 is 17 residues. The CDR3 DNA follows: TGTGCCAGCAGCTATACACTTCCGACAGGGGGAACTTACGAGCAGTACTTC. This encodes CASSYTLPTGGTYEQYF.